The clone carrying this T cell receptor (beta chain) has a handful of counts. No antigen is known for it. Preparing the TCRbeta library involved the use of unique molecular identifiers. Via MiXCR, TCRdb re-called the PCR reads, giving one row per CDR3 protein. The sample holds 500,000 to 650,000 distinct CDR3 sequences; over 10% are singletons and the top ten take 14%. This sample was taken from a study of T-cell reconstitution after alpha-beta-depleted transplantation in children. Points from the study as a whole: Expanded graft clones numbering several hundred reportedly gave rise to alpha-beta T cells about two months after transplant. Diversity of TCRbeta at day 60 was high in some patients, arising from surviving recipient T cells and thymic progenitors. T-cell counts and diversity at one year following transplant were attributed mainly to newly produced T cells.

Germline trimming cut 5 bases from V and 1 base from J; bases unmatched to any gene: 13. CDR3 size: 17 residues. The starting material was PBMCs, mostly from graft donor cells, obtained 180 days after TCRalphabeta/CD19-depleted stem cell transplant. This chain joins TRBV12-3 or TRBV12-4 and TRBJ1-1, with 7 bases identical to TRBD1. This receptor was taken from a female patient aged 2-9 years who had a stem cell transplant for aplastic anemia, so the T cells may come from the graft donor. CDR3 protein: CASSPLDRNPQNTEAFF. In DNA, the CDR3 is TGTGCCAGCAGTCCATTGGACAGGAACCCCCAGAACACTGAAGCTTTCTTT.